Listed below are T cell receptor beta chains from one sample, sequenced in a study of T cell responses to AZD1222 COVID-19 vaccine. TCRdb's copy holds only in-frame clones and misses some; the assay was immunoSEQ multiplex PCR. The table shows about 42,000 clones, with more than 70% occurring only once. The sample here was peripheral blood, taken 28 days after the second AZD1222 dose. The source is an adult who received the AZD1222 COVID-19 vaccine. Both conserved end residues are part of each CDR3. A D gene is named only where the DNA matches it firmly. Expanded clones are given a class, and other clones once, few, many or no size at all.

CDR3nt: TGTGCCAGCAGTTTGCCGACAGGACCCTACGAGCAGTACTTC
CDR3aa: CASSLPTGPYEQYF
j_gene: TRBJ2-7
abundance: once
v_gene: TRBV28
d_gene: -

CDR3nt: TGCGCCAGCAGTTCCGGGACAGGGGTAAACTATGGCTACACCTTC
CDR3aa: CASSSGTGVNYGYTF
j_gene: TRBJ1-2
abundance: -
v_gene: TRBV4-1
d_gene: TRBD1

CDR3nt: TGTGCCAGCAGCGGAGGACTAGCGAAAACCGGGGAGCTGTTTTTT
CDR3aa: CASSGGLAKTGELFF
j_gene: TRBJ2-2
abundance: -
v_gene: TRBV9
d_gene: TRBD2

CDR3nt: TGTGCCAGCAGTTCCCGACAGAGAAGCGCTGAAGCTTTCTTT
CDR3aa: CASSSRQRSAEAFF
j_gene: TRBJ1-1
abundance: few
v_gene: TRBV2
d_gene: -

CDR3nt: TGTGCCAGCTCACCAGGCCCAATCGAGGGAGAGACCCAGTACTTC
CDR3aa: CASSPGPIEGETQYF
j_gene: TRBJ2-5
abundance: few
v_gene: TRBV18
d_gene: -

CDR3nt: TGTGCCAGCAGCCCCTCCGGGATGAGAGGCAATCAGCCCCAGCATTTT
CDR3aa: CASSPSGMRGNQPQHF
j_gene: TRBJ1-5
abundance: -
v_gene: TRBV3-1/TRBV3-2
d_gene: -

CDR3nt: TGTGCCAGCAGCCAAGACGGGACAGGGGGGCGTCTGTTTTTT
CDR3aa: CASSQDGTGGRLFF
j_gene: TRBJ1-4
abundance: -
v_gene: TRBV3-1/TRBV3-2
d_gene: TRBD1

CDR3nt: TGTGCCAGCAGCCGAGACAGGGCTAATGAAAAACTGTTTTTT
CDR3aa: CASSRDRANEKLFF
j_gene: TRBJ1-4
abundance: once
v_gene: TRBV9
d_gene: TRBD1

CDR3nt: TGCAGCGTTGATCGCTTACAGGAGACTGGAAACACCATATATTTT
CDR3aa: CSVDRLQETGNTIYF
j_gene: TRBJ1-3
abundance: -
v_gene: TRBV29-1
d_gene: -

CDR3nt: TGCGCCGCCGGGGGAGCGGGAGTGGAGACCCAGTACTTC
CDR3aa: CAAGGAGVETQYF
j_gene: TRBJ2-5
abundance: -
v_gene: TRBV4-3
d_gene: TRBD2

CDR3nt: TGTGCCAGTAAGGGACAGGGGGAAGAAAAACTGTTTTTT
CDR3aa: CASKGQGEEKLFF
j_gene: TRBJ1-4
abundance: -
v_gene: TRBV19
d_gene: TRBD1

CDR3nt: TGTGCCAGCAGCTTGGTATTTGTAGGGGACCTGGCGGCGGGAAACACCATATATTTT
CDR3aa: CASSLVFVGDLAAGNTIYF
j_gene: TRBJ1-3
abundance: -
v_gene: TRBV13
d_gene: -

CDR3nt: TGTGCCAGCAGTACCGGGACAGGCTACGAGCAGTACTTC
CDR3aa: CASSTGTGYEQYF
j_gene: TRBJ2-7
abundance: -
v_gene: TRBV6-6
d_gene: TRBD1

CDR3nt: TGCGCCAGCAGCTTGGCCACAACCACAGATACGCAGTATTTT
CDR3aa: CASSLATTTDTQYF
j_gene: TRBJ2-3
abundance: -
v_gene: TRBV5-1
d_gene: -

CDR3nt: TGTGCCTGGAGTGTAGGGCCGCAACAGCCCCAGCATTTT
CDR3aa: CAWSVGPQQPQHF
j_gene: TRBJ1-5
abundance: -
v_gene: TRBV30
d_gene: -

CDR3nt: TGTGCCAGCAGTTTCAGTAGCAGGGGAAACACTGAAGCTTTCTTT
CDR3aa: CASSFSSRGNTEAFF
j_gene: TRBJ1-1
abundance: -
v_gene: TRBV28
d_gene: -

CDR3nt: TGTGCCAGCAGCAAAGGTCCCCGACAGGGCGGGTATGGCTACACCTTC
CDR3aa: CASSKGPRQGGYGYTF
j_gene: TRBJ1-2
abundance: -
v_gene: TRBV5-5
d_gene: TRBD1

CDR3nt: TGTGCCAGTAGTATTTGGCAGGGAGATGGCTACACCTTC
CDR3aa: CASSIWQGDGYTF
j_gene: TRBJ1-2
abundance: -
v_gene: TRBV19
d_gene: -

CDR3nt: TGCAGCGTTGAAGGCAGGGGTAACACCATATATTTT
CDR3aa: CSVEGRGNTIYF
j_gene: TRBJ1-3
abundance: -
v_gene: TRBV29-1
d_gene: -

CDR3nt: TGTGCCAGCAGCTTGGGTGGCGGTGGCACTGAAGCTTTCTTT
CDR3aa: CASSLGGGGTEAFF
j_gene: TRBJ1-1
abundance: -
v_gene: TRBV7-9
d_gene: -

CDR3nt: TGTGCCACCAGTGATCAGAACCAGGAGACAGGGGGCTTAAATGAGCAGTTCTTC
CDR3aa: CATSDQNQETGGLNEQFF
j_gene: TRBJ2-1
abundance: -
v_gene: TRBV24-1
d_gene: TRBD1

CDR3nt: TGTGCCAGCAGCCCCCGAGGGGGCCATCAGCCCCAGCATTTT
CDR3aa: CASSPRGGHQPQHF
j_gene: TRBJ1-5
abundance: -
v_gene: TRBV7-9
d_gene: TRBD1

CDR3nt: TGTGCCAGTAGTATAGTAACGAACACTGAAGCTTTCTTT
CDR3aa: CASSIVTNTEAFF
j_gene: TRBJ1-1
abundance: -
v_gene: TRBV19
d_gene: -

CDR3nt: TGTGCCAGCAGTTGGGGAGGGGGGCGCCTTTACGAGCAGTACTTC
CDR3aa: CASSWGGGRLYEQYF
j_gene: TRBJ2-7
abundance: -
v_gene: TRBV6-5
d_gene: -

CDR3nt: TGTGCCAGTAGCAACCGATTGGGTGAAGCTTTCTTT
CDR3aa: CASSNRLGEAFF
j_gene: TRBJ1-1
abundance: few
v_gene: TRBV19
d_gene: -

CDR3nt: TGTGCCAGCAGTTACGGGTGGGACTCTGGAAACACCATATATTTT
CDR3aa: CASSYGWDSGNTIYF
j_gene: TRBJ1-3
abundance: -
v_gene: TRBV6-5
d_gene: -

CDR3nt: TGTGCCAGCAGCCATCGATTTACAGGCATGAACACTGAAGCTTTCTTT
CDR3aa: CASSHRFTGMNTEAFF
j_gene: TRBJ1-1
abundance: -
v_gene: TRBV3-1/TRBV3-2
d_gene: -

CDR3nt: TGTGCCAGCAACGAACAGGGGGCCACCGGGGAGCTGTTTTTT
CDR3aa: CASNEQGATGELFF
j_gene: TRBJ2-2
abundance: -
v_gene: TRBV6-5
d_gene: TRBD1

CDR3nt: TGCGCCAGCAGCCAAGATCCCCTCGGACAGGGGAGACCTTTCTTT
CDR3aa: CASSQDPLGQGRPFF
j_gene: TRBJ1-1
abundance: -
v_gene: TRBV4-3
d_gene: TRBD1